This T cell receptor (beta chain) was sequenced for a study of shared clonotypes between healthy human individuals. Across the study: The plates for each donor numbered three CD4 naive, three CD4 memory, two CD8 naive and one CD8 memory.

General study results and limits: A handful of donors showed sharing of approximately 5% of naive CD4 clonotypes.

As originally analysed: ImmunoSEQ gave junction-only sequences without quality scores, so filtering differed. Libraries were prepared by immunoSEQ multiplex PCR; TCRdb keeps only in-frame clonotypes and omits some of them. V and J calls and clone size are those listed in that table; D and trimming were worked out from the DNA. The sample holds 2 million to 3 million clones; roughly nine tenths are singletons and the top ten take over 0.12%. Splitting of CD4+ cells produced CD45RA+ naive and CD45RA-negative memory subsets. The table lists this clone with a count of one. Its antigen is not known. The sequence came from a man in his late teens or twenties in good health. Specimen: naive CD4+ T cells sorted from blood. Subset: CD45RA+ positively selected.

This CDR3 reads CASSFSGTDTQYF. As DNA, the CDR3 is TGTGCCAGCAGCTTTTCGGGCACAGATACGCAGTATTTT. This rearrangement joins TRBV11-3 to TRBJ2-3; no clear D gene. The CDR3 length is 13 residues. V dropped 3 bases and J dropped 1 base, with 5 bases sitting between them. The V gene's germline CDR1 is SGHNT and CDR2 YENEEA.